These T cell receptor beta chains were read from a single sample in a study of Ad26.COV2.S vaccination and SARS-CoV-2 variants. Produced via immunoSEQ multiplex PCR; TCRdb's table is partial and in-frame only. The table lists around 400,000 clones, around 82% of them singletons, with about 7.4% in the top ten. Sequenced material: peripheral blood, taken in a trial of Ad26.COV2.S vaccine versus placebo. These receptors came from a person aged 18-60 years who received the Ad26.COV2.S COVID-19 vaccine or a placebo. CDR3s include the opening cysteine and the closing phenylalanine or tryptophan. Each record gives: clone size, J gene, V gene, D gene, CDR3 DNA, CDR3 protein. A D gene is named only where the DNA matches it firmly. The listing skips clone size in some rows; elsewhere it reads once, few, many or a size class.

once TRBJ1-2 TRBV12-3/TRBV12-4 . TGTGCCACCTGGGGGACATCGGATGGCTACACCTTC CATWGTSDGYTF
few TRBJ2-1 TRBV11-3 . TGTGCCAGCAGCCACTCCTGGCGGGATGAGCAGTTCTTC CASSHSWRDEQFF
few TRBJ2-3 TRBV11-2 . TGTGCCAGCAGCTCAGAGACCTCCTGGAGGTCCGGCACAGATACGCAGTATTTT CASSSETSWRSGTDTQYF
. TRBJ2-3 TRBV7-2 . TGTGCCAGCAGCTTAGCAGGGGGGGACACAGATACGCAGTATTTT CASSLAGGDTDTQYF
. TRBJ1-2 TRBV9 TRBD1 TGTGCCAGCAGCCCACAGGACAGGGTAAACTATGGCTACACCTTC CASSPQDRVNYGYTF
. TRBJ1-1 TRBV24-1 TRBD1 TGTGCCACCAGCGTTACAGGGGGCACTGAAGCTTTCTTT CATSVTGGTEAFF
. TRBJ1-2 TRBV5-1 . TGCGCCAGCAGCTTGTCGGCGGTCGAAGGCTACACCTTC CASSLSAVEGYTF
. TRBJ1-1 TRBV19 . TGTGCCAGTAGTGGTGCAGGGGTTAACACTGAAGCTTTCTTT CASSGAGVNTEAFF
. TRBJ2-7 TRBV23-1 . TGCGCCAGCAAATCCAGCCGCGTCTTGCGGCGGTACGAGCAGTACTTC CASKSSRVLRRYEQYF
. TRBJ2-2 TRBV24-1 TRBD1 TGTGCCACCAGTGATTTGCCGTCGGGACAGGGGGGCAACTGGGAGCTGTTTTTT CATSDLPSGQGGNWELFF
. TRBJ2-3 TRBV7-3 . TGTGCCAGCAAAACTTCACATAGCACAGATACGCAGTATTTT CASKTSHSTDTQYF
. TRBJ2-2 TRBV7-2 . TGTGCCAGCAGCTTAGGAGGGCTGGCGAACACCGGGGAGCTGTTTTTT CASSLGGLANTGELFF
once TRBJ2-1 TRBV11-2 . TGTGCCAGCAGCTCCCCGGGGGTGGGGGTCTGGGATGAGCAGTTCTTC CASSSPGVGVWDEQFF
. TRBJ2-1 TRBV5-6 . TGTGCCAGCAGTTTCTCTCAGGGGAATGAGCAGTTCTTC CASSFSQGNEQFF
. TRBJ1-1 TRBV7-9 . TGTGCCAGCAGCTTATTCAGGAACCTGGGGGTGAACACTGAAGCTTTCTTT CASSLFRNLGVNTEAFF
. TRBJ2-1 TRBV4-1 . TGCGCCAGCAGCCTGCCCGGTCGACAGCGATACAATGAGCAGTTCTTC CASSLPGRQRYNEQFF
. TRBJ1-4 TRBV5-4 TRBD1 TGTGCCAGCAGCCCGACAGGGGGTAATGAAAAACTGTTTTTT CASSPTGGNEKLFF
. TRBJ1-1 TRBV19 . TGTGCCAGTAGTCTAGGACTCAGCAGGGCTTTCTTT CASSLGLSRAFF
few TRBJ2-2 TRBV5-1 . TGCGCCAGCAGCTTGGTCCCCCGCACCGGGGAGCTGTTTTTT CASSLVPRTGELFF
once TRBJ2-7 TRBV6-6 . TGTGCCGCGCGCGACGGAGGTTGGAGCGAGCAGTACTTC CAARDGGWSEQYF
. TRBJ2-1 TRBV13 TRBD2 TGTGCCAGCAGCCTCGGACTAGCTGGGGACAATGAGCAGTTCTTC CASSLGLAGDNEQFF
. TRBJ2-4 TRBV4-1 . TGCGCCAGCAGCCAAGATTTAAAGGACAGACTAGCCAAAAACATTCAGTACTTC CASSQDLKDRLAKNIQYF
. TRBJ1-1 TRBV11-1 . TGTGCCAGCAGCTCGGGGCGGGGGAACACTGAAGCTTTCTTT CASSSGRGNTEAFF
. TRBJ2-3 TRBV11-3 TRBD2 TGTGCCAGCAGCACCTCGGGACTAGCGGGGGGGACGCAGTATTTT CASSTSGLAGGTQYF
. TRBJ1-1 TRBV7-2 TRBD1 TGTGCCAGCAGCTTTCAGGGGGCGTCTGGCACTGAAGCTTTCTTT CASSFQGASGTEAFF